Below, one T cell receptor beta chain is given with its context. Its antigen remains unknown. Other DNA sequences in the sample encode the same CDR3. Trimming pared 8 bases from V and 5 bases from J, leaving 12 bases between. The CDR3 loop spans 12 amino acids. Germline assignment: CDR1 LNHNV and CDR2 YYDKDF (reference sequence). Both 60 Vbeta primers and 13 Jbeta primers went into the PCR. Sequencing was performed with immunoSEQ multiplex PCR; in TCRdb, only in-frame clones are kept and a portion is missing. The table includes around 190,000 clones, about four fifths detected once. The record originates from a study of cytomegalovirus exposure and HLA in healthy donors. Study-wide context: Around 78 million unique TCR sequences came from HLA-typed donors in an early release. Study-wide results and caveats: Listed as cytomegalovirus-associated were around 160 TCR beta chains. In a later analysis, an Asian-associated ancestry cluster reportedly showed fewer N-insertions than the approximately 700-donor mean. Later, an analysis showed that TCR beta chains associated with HLA were more clonally expanded than others that were equally common.

The sequenced sample consisted of PBMCs. The V and J genes are TRBV15 and TRBJ1-1; TRBD1 is a possible D gene (5 bases). The receptor's source is a woman in her forties or fifties in good health and CMV-seronegative. CDR3 loop: CATGGASTEAFF. DNA for the CDR3: TGTGCCACCGGAGGGGCGAGTACTGAAGCTTTCTTT. Full variable domain (rest looked up from reference TRBV15 and TRBJ1-1): DAMVIQNPRYQVTQFGKPVTLSCSQTLNHNVMYWYQQKSSQAPKLLFHYYDKDFNNEADTPDNFQSRRPNTSFCFLDIRSPGLGDTAMYLCATGGASTEAFFGQGTRLTVV.